These T cell receptor beta chains were read from a single sample in a study of graft-versus-host responses after intestinal transplantation. Data came from immunoSEQ multiplex PCR; TCRdb stores just in-frame clones and leaves some out. The repertoire holds 40,000 to 55,000 clones, with 90% to 95% as singletons. Specimen: PBMCs, collected 524 days after transplant. The receptor set was obtained from a human patient who received an intestinal transplant, so some T cells may come from the graft donor. CDR3s leave out the opening cysteine and the closing phenylalanine or tryptophan. The order of the fields is D gene, V gene, CDR3 protein. A D gene is named only where the DNA matches it firmly.

D: .
V: TRBV28
CDR3: ASSLTGGQPQH

D: .
V: TRBV5-6
CDR3: ASSQGGLSQETQY

D: .
V: TRBV10-3
CDR3: AISAGQTLSTDTQY

D: .
V: TRBV2
CDR3: ASSESSGFSSYNEQF

D: TRBD1
V: TRBV27
CDR3: ASSRQGGLYGYT

D: .
V: TRBV4-3
CDR3: ASSQYRWLEQF

D: TRBD1
V: TRBV5-1
CDR3: ASSFSGQGYNEQF

D: .
V: TRBV30
CDR3: AWSVGLTGNQPQH

D: .
V: TRBV18
CDR3: ASSPPQGRSTDTQY

D: TRBD1
V: TRBV6-5
CDR3: ASRTGNSNQPQH

D: .
V: TRBV6-1
CDR3: ASSDLRGLETQY

D: .
V: TRBV7-2
CDR3: ASSPRGADTQY

D: .
V: TRBV21-1
CDR3: ASSKWGTSGSGYEQF

D: TRBD1
V: TRBV19
CDR3: ASRLDRGRSEAF

D: .
V: TRBV5-4
CDR3: ASRPSSGTGELF

D: .
V: TRBV7-2
CDR3: ASSPLRGTDTQY

D: .
V: TRBV28
CDR3: ASSFGVGYEQY

D: .
V: TRBV27
CDR3: ASSYVGHEQY

D: .
V: TRBV6-6
CDR3: ASSSSNEQY

D: .
V: TRBV4-1
CDR3: ASSHLLRSEKLF

D: TRBD1
V: TRBV25-1
CDR3: ASSDGTGEIYGYT

D: .
V: TRBV7-3
CDR3: ASSSFGPAISKNIQY

D: .
V: TRBV27
CDR3: AAGLERYNEQF